Included here is one TCR beta chain sequence, with context. This sample was included in a study of cytomegalovirus exposure and HLA in healthy donors. PCR was performed using 60 Vbeta and 13 Jbeta primers. The table came from immunoSEQ multiplex PCR; TCRdb's copy has only in-frame clones and leaves some out. Here the sample spans 95,000 to 150,000 clones, 65% to 80% being singletons. CDR1 and CDR2 (germline): SGDLS, YYNGEE. The trim removed 2 bases at V and 2 bases at J, leaving 13 bases unmatched. CDR3 length: 19 residues. Source material: PBMCs. The clonotype comes from a woman aged 40 to 49 in good health and CMV-seropositive. This chain uses TRBV9 with TRBJ1-3, with TRBD1 matching over 10 bases. The DNA for the CDR3 is TGTGCCAGCAGCGTCCAGACTCAGACAGGGGGCCTTACTGGAAACACCATATATTTT. Its translation is CASSVQTQTGGLTGNTIYF.